This T cell receptor beta chain originates from a study of shared clonotypes between healthy human individuals (dated by TCRdb to about 2020). Context from the whole study: The cohort comprised two women and a few men aged 18 to 49 years. To estimate repertoire size and how much clonotypes are shared between individuals, the study performed deep sequencing of blood TCR repertoires from roughly five healthy adults. Per donor, leukapheresis produced somewhere between about 0.94 and 9.5 billion PBMCs. Per donor, three plates each were used for CD4 naive and CD4 memory, two for CD8 naive, and one for CD8 memory. To increase sequencing depth and limit assay-specific biases, TCR repertoire library preparation and sequencing were carried out by different laboratories using diverse techniques. Overall results and qualifications from the work: Sampling was limited to blood, and TCR repertoires in tissue likely differ from TCR repertoires in blood. When a few donors were compared, the shared fraction of clonotypes was 5% to 6.5% for naive CD4, 3.5% to 4% for naive CD8, about 2.5% for memory CD4, and less than 0.5% for memory CD8. Even with the large sequencing depth, rarefaction of the sorted-subset datasets indicated that sequencing was incomplete. Larger estimated clonotype richness was generally found for naive subsets than for memory subsets. Because the study included only a small number of donors, the genetic and exposure-history diversity represented was limited. Compared with non-shared clonotypes, the clonotypes found in all four sorted-subset donors had higher generation probabilities. Based on pairwise subsampling, the degree of clonotype sharing among donors was expected to be affected by sequencing depth.

Comment on this clone: Its antigen target is currently unknown. Germline is not matched at one junction end, which may reflect a read error.

The CDR3 holds 14 amino acids from the cysteine to the phenylalanine. Solely the CDR3 DNA is kept, with 42 bases framed from the first base. The germline V gene (reference sequence) supplies CDR1 LNHDA and CDR2 SQIVND. The donors were healthy, HIV-negative adults who had no recently reported acute infections or vaccinations. All donors were Caucasian adults living in Nashville, Tennessee, USA. Magnetic negative selection was used to enrich CD4+ T cells, after which naive cells were positively selected on CD45RA and the negative fraction became the memory subset. Blood was obtained by leukapheresis, after which PBMCs were separated by Ficoll-Histopaque density gradient centrifugation and cryopreserved in liquid nitrogen vapor phase. Purity and quantity of every magnetically sorted T cell population were checked by analytical flow cytometry. Genomic DNA was isolated from each sorted fraction and quantified by UV absorbance on a Nanodrop 2000c.

TCR CDR3 regions were amplified from genomic DNA by multiplex PCR using the deep immunoSEQ assay. Extracted genomic DNA from each cell subset was spread evenly across all wells of several immunoSEQ 96-well plates, with each plate serving as a replicate. For sorted subsets, 200 to 250 ng genomic DNA, equal to some 30,000 T cell genomes, was loaded into each replicate PCR. Purified libraries were quantified with a Qubit 3.0 fluorometer, sized on a Bioanalyzer 2100, and re-quantified with the KAPA Library Quantification kit. A separate single-read 150-cycle Illumina NextSeq 550 flow cell was used to sequence each immunoSEQ 96-well plate. On the study's bioinformatics: Because the immunoSEQ output included only junctional sequences and no quality scores, the filtering could not be the same as the filtering used for full-length reads. Sequences were annotated with PyIR, a Python wrapper for IgBLAST v1.9, using IMGT germline references to assign V/J genes and CDR3. Reads were removed for weak V/J assignments (E-value above 1e-6), missing CDR3, stop codons, out-of-frame junctions, or ambiguous translated residues. V3J clonotypes were defined as sequences sharing an identical inferred V gene, J gene, and CDR3 amino acid sequence. Percentage overlap between repertoires was computed as shared unique clonotypes divided by the size of the smaller repertoire. Repertoire richness was assessed with RTK rarefaction, the Chao1 estimator, and Recon v2.1 estimates of unobserved clonotypes. OLGA was used to compute generation probabilities for all TCRbeta clonotypes that the gDNA method yielded from a handful of donors. TCRdb holds this immuneACCESS table with in-frame rearrangements only. Some clones are missing; in checked studies, unresolved V genes explain under half, and the rest has no known cause. Clone size and V and J calls were adopted from that table, with D and trimming inferred from the DNA. This sample holds about 2,500,000 clones; over 85% were observed only once. The top ten constitute over 0.12% of the sample.

The sequence was obtained from a man in his late teens or twenties in good health. The sample comprised naive CD4+ T cells sorted from blood. Interpreted using the paper, the cell subset or site label stands for: CD45RA+ positively selected. The chain is assembled from TRBV19 and TRBJ1-1; the D segment could be TRBD1, given 5 matching bases. The CDR3 region: CASIRQGTNAEAFF. The DNA sequence is as follows: TGTGCCAGTATAAGGCAGGGTACGAACGCTGAAGCTTTCTTT.